This T cell receptor beta chain emerged from a study of lymphopenia after photon versus proton radiotherapy. Study-wide results and limits: After lymphocyte nadir, photon-treated repertoires showed oligoclonal expansion, especially CD8+ Temra. Proton therapy kept repertoires fairly stable, unlike photons, which gained effector/memory cells. Better survival with proton therapy was suggested as possible, not demonstrated.

Generated by immunoSEQ multiplex PCR, the TCRdb table keeps only in-frame clones and is missing some. The sample contains about 45,000 clones, 85% of which appear only once. This clone was observed once. Its antigen remains unidentified. This CDR3 comprises 19 residues. Losses at the gene ends were 4 bases for V and 0 bases for J; bases not matched to a gene: 16. Germline V lookup: CDR1 SGDLS, CDR2 YYNGEE. The sample here was peripheral blood, taken from a patient treated with photon-based radiotherapy. V and J are TRBV9 and TRBJ1-3, with 7 nucleotides matching TRBD1. The origin of this receptor is a man in his forties or fifties with gastric cancer. The CDR3 DNA reads as TGTGCCAGCAGCCGATCCCCCCCGCTACAGGGGTACTCTGGAAACACCATATATTTT. Protein sequence: CASSRSPPLQGYSGNTIYF.